The 31 T cell receptor beta chains given below trace back to one sample, sequenced in a study of cytomegalovirus exposure and HLA in healthy donors. Vbeta (60) and Jbeta (13) primers were used in the PCR. Assay used: immunoSEQ multiplex PCR; TCRdb lists only in-frame clones, some missing. The sample yields approximately 170,000 clones, about 82% seen once. The source material was PBMCs. These receptors came from a male donor in good health and CMV-seronegative.

The V gene is TRBV4-1, the J gene TRBJ1-6; tentatively, D is TRBD1 (5 bases). The V and J ends lost 0 bases and 10 bases respectively, with 19 bases between them. CDR1 and CDR2 from the germline V gene are MGHRA and YSYEKL. The CDR3 extends over 17 amino acids. CDR3 in amino acids: CASSQESTFGGYSPLHF. CDR3 bases: TGCGCCAGCAGCCAAGAAAGTACGTTCGGGGGATACTCACCCCTCCACTTT.

The chain joins TRBV29-1 to TRBJ2-5, with 8 bases that match TRBD1. The J call is in doubt because the DNA end fits TRBJ2-7 better. Per the germline V gene, CDR1 is SQVTM and CDR2 is ANQGSEA. The CDR3 runs 12 residues. This CDR3 reads CSARTGSNEQYF. The DNA for the CDR3 is TGCAGCGCCCGGACAGGGTCTAACGAGCAGTACTTC.

The genes are TRBV4-3 and TRBJ2-5; 11 nucleotides line up with TRBD2. After removal of 1 base from V and 1 base from J, the junction contained 2 bases not matched to a gene. The CDR3 runs 16 residues. Germline V gene sequence: CDR1 LGHNA, CDR2 YSLEER. The CDR3 here is CASSQGTSGSQETQYF. The CDR3 nucleotides read TGCGCCAGCAGCCAAGGGACTAGCGGGTCCCAAGAGACCCAGTACTTC.

The sample holds one count of this clone. The chain is built from TRBV10-3 and TRBJ2-2; perhaps TRBD1 as D (5 bases). V lost 2 bases to trimming and J lost 1 base, with 17 bases between them. Germline V gene data show CDR1 as ENHRY and CDR2 as SYGVKD. There are 18 residues in the CDR3. The CDR3 DNA sequence: TGTGCCATCAGTGAGCGGATTCTGACAGCCGGGAACACCGGGGAGCTGTTTTTT. It specifies CAISERILTAGNTGELFF.

This clone was counted a single time. The chain uses TRBV7-9 and TRBJ2-1; 7 bases agree with TRBD2. J gave up 6 bases and V 3 bases, and 5 bases lay outside the gene matches. Germline-derived CDR1 and CDR2 are SEHNR and FQNEAQ (reference sequence). The CDR3 covers 14 residues. The CDR3 loop is CASSFAGETNEQFF. Written as DNA, the CDR3 is TGTGCCAGCAGCTTCGCGGGAGAGACCAATGAGCAGTTCTTC. The entire variable domain, with the rest obtained from reference TRBV7-9 and TRBJ2-1, is as follows: DTGVSQNPRHKITKRGQNVTFRCDPISEHNRLYWYRQTLGQGPEFLTYFQNEAQLEKSRLLSDRFSAERPKGSFSTLEIQRTEQGDSAMYLCASSFAGETNEQFFGPGTRLTVL.

The chain uses TRBV4-1 and TRBJ2-5, with D possibly matching TRBD2 (7 bases). CDR1 is MGHRA and CDR2 is YSYEKL in the germline V gene. The CDR3 consists of 16 residues. The V and J ends lost 1 base and 4 bases respectively, with 16 bases between them. CDR3 sequence (DNA): TGCGCCAGCAGCCAAGGTTGGGGGGGCTCAACAGAGACCCAGTACTTC. Translation: CASSQGWGGSTETQYF.

This rearrangement joins TRBV5-1 to TRBJ1-2; D perhaps matches TRBD1 (6 bases). Germline V lookup: CDR1 SGHRS, CDR2 YFSETQ. V lost 1 base and J lost 8, with 21 bases in between. The CDR3 is 16 amino acids. CDR3 coding DNA: TGCGCCAGCAGCTTGTTTGGGGACACTCTAATGGGAGGCTACACCTTC. This sequence encodes CASSLFGDTLMGGYTF.

This clone turned up a few times. The chain combines TRBV19 with TRBJ2-3; TRBD2 agrees at 12 bases. Germline CDR1 LNHDA, CDR2 SQIVND (reference sequence). The length of the CDR3 is 17 residues. V was clipped by 7 bases and J by 1 base; unmatched bases: 9. The DNA for the CDR3 is TGTGCCAGTACTCCTCAACTAGCGGGGGGCGGCACAGATACGCAGTATTTT. Amino acid sequence: CASTPQLAGGGTDTQYF.

The rearrangement links TRBV27 to TRBJ2-1; 11 nucleotides line up with TRBD1. Germline V gene lookup returns CDR1 MNHEY and CDR2 SMNVEV (reference sequence). CDR3 length: 15 amino acids. Losses at the gene ends were 6 bases for V and 8 bases for J; bases not matched to a gene: 9. The CDR3 protein is CASSLDRGLIDEQFF. Written as DNA, the CDR3 is TGTGCCAGCAGCTTGGACAGGGGGCTTATTGATGAGCAGTTCTTC.

The chain couples TRBV18 to TRBJ1-1; maybe TRBD1 (5 bases). The ends were cut back, 6 bases at V and 2 bases at J, with 19 bases in the middle. Germline CDR1 is KGHSH and CDR2 is LQKENI. The CDR3 contains 16 residues. The CDR3 coding sequence is TGTGCCAGCTCCCACGATAGACAGCCGGAAAACACTGAAGCTTTCTTT. This encodes CASSHDRQPENTEAFF.

The CDR3 loop reads CASSPGRGGYEQYF. In DNA, the CDR3 is TGTGCCAGCAGCCCCGGGAGGGGAGGCTACGAGCAGTACTTC. The chain carries TRBV27 and TRBJ2-7; 8 nucleotides match TRBD2. The trim removed 6 bases at V and 3 bases at J, leaving 7 bases unmatched. The CDR3 length is 14 residues. Germline V gene sequence: CDR1 MNHEY, CDR2 SMNVEV (reference sequence).

J is TRBJ2-3 and V is TRBV10-3, with a weak D call TRBD1 (5 bases). The germline V gene encodes CDR1 ENHRY and CDR2 SYGVKD. Trimming cost V 4 bases and J 2 bases, with 10 bases left between them. The CDR3 has 14 residues. This CDR3 reads CAISVDRNTDTQYF. The DNA for the CDR3 is TGTGCCATCAGTGTAGACAGAAACACAGATACGCAGTATTTT.

The chain joins TRBV4-3 to TRBJ2-4, with 11 bases aligning to TRBD2. The CDR3 runs to 19 residues. Trimming cost V 4 bases and J 2 bases; bases outside gene matches: 13. Looked up from germline, CDR1 is LGHNA and CDR2 is YSLEER. The CDR3 loop is CASSPQPVAGGPTKNIQYF. The CDR3 DNA reads as TGCGCCAGCAGCCCACAGCCTGTAGCGGGAGGGCCGACCAAAAACATTCAGTACTTC.

The J gene is TRBJ1-2, the V gene TRBV28; D remains unclear. Germline-derived CDR1 and CDR2 are MDHEN and SYDVKM. V lost 7 bases, J lost 3 bases, and 12 bases lay in between. The CDR3 contains 13 residues. Written as DNA, the CDR3 is TGTGCCAGCATAGCGGGTTCCCACTATGGCTACACCTTC. This sequence encodes CASIAGSHYGYTF.

The rearrangement joins TRBV6-6 to TRBJ2-3; 10 bases align to TRBD2. This CDR3 contains 15 residues. V gave up 7 bases and J gave up 2 bases; unmatched junction bases: 6. CDR1 and CDR2 (germline): MNHNY, SVGAGI (reference sequence). The CDR3 bases are TGTGCCAGCACGTGGACTAGCGGATACACAGATACGCAGTATTTT. As protein: CASTWTSGYTDTQYF.

This clone was observed a single time. The gene calls are TRBV27 and TRBJ2-7; D may be TRBD1 (5 bases). The V gene's germline CDR1 is MNHEY and CDR2 SMNVEV (reference sequence). V lost 5 bases and J lost 4, with 18 bases in between. The CDR3 sequence is 15 residues long. The CDR3 DNA is TGTGCCAGCAGTCCCAGGGCCAGCGCGGTTTACGAGCAGTACTTC. This sequence encodes CASSPRASAVYEQYF.

CDR3 nucleotides: TGTGCCAGCACCGAGGGGGGGGCAAACTATGGCTACACCTTC. It specifies CASTEGGANYGYTF. This chain connects TRBV27 to TRBJ1-2; possibly TRBD1 for D (6 bases). In germline, CDR1 is MNHEY, CDR2 SMNVEV (reference sequence). The CDR3 is 14 residues long. Between the trimmed V and J ends, which lost 7 bases and 2 bases, there was a span of 14 bases.

Here the CDR3 DNA reads TGTGCCAGCAGCTTCAAGGGGGCGGATACGCAGTATTTT. Translating it yields CASSFKGADTQYF. The chain employs TRBV5-6 and TRBJ2-3, with TRBD1 matching over 7 bases. Germline V gene sequence: CDR1 SGHDT, CDR2 YYEEEE. The CDR3 loop spans 13 amino acids. The V and J ends lost 2 bases and 6 bases, in that order; junction bases with no gene match: 3. The full variable domain, its missing parts supplied by reference TRBV5-6 and TRBJ2-3, is DAGVTQSPTHLIKTRGQQVTLRCSPKSGHDTVSWYQQALGQGPQFIFQYYEEEERQRGNFPDRFSGHQFPNYSSELNVNALLLGDSALYLCASSFKGADTQYFGPGTRLTVL.

The V gene is TRBV2, the J gene TRBJ2-5; D is possibly TRBD1 (6 bases). Germline values: CDR1 SNHLY, CDR2 FYNNEI. There are 13 residues in the CDR3. V lost 8 bases, J lost 5 bases, and 15 bases lay in between. The CDR3 region has the DNA TGTGCCAGCGCTAGATGGACAGCTGAGACCCAGTACTTC. This sequence encodes CASARWTAETQYF.

The chain is built from TRBV28 and TRBJ2-3; 10 bases match TRBD2. This CDR3 is built from 14 residues. The germline V gene encodes CDR1 MDHEN and CDR2 SYDVKM. The junction had 8 bases not matched to a gene; V was cut back by 6 bases and J by 8 bases. The CDR3 DNA sequence: TGTGCCAGCAGCCGAGCGGGGGGGCCGGCTACGCAGTATTTT. Residues: CASSRAGGPATQYF.

The rearrangement joins TRBV2 to TRBJ1-5, with a possible D match to TRBD1 (6 bases). The ends were cut back, 6 bases at V and 4 bases at J, with 19 bases in the middle. The germline V gene encodes CDR1 SNHLY and CDR2 FYNNEI. The CDR3 runs to 16 residues. The CDR3 DNA sequence: TGTGCCAGCAGCCGCCTAGGCGGACAGTTGAATCAGCCCCAGCATTTT. Translated: CASSRLGGQLNQPQHF.

The chain combines TRBV7-2 with TRBJ1-2; no reliable D call. Germline CDR1 and CDR2: SGHTA and FQGNSA. The CDR3 length is 14 residues. Trimming shortened V by 1 base and J by 5 bases, and 11 bases separated the two germline ends. CDR3 DNA sequence: TGTGCCAGCAGCTTAGTCCCGAGTCGGTATGGCTACACCTTC. It specifies CASSLVPSRYGYTF. Full variable domain (missing parts from reference TRBV7-2 and TRBJ1-2): GAGVSQSPSNKVTEKGKDVELRCDPISGHTALYWYRQSLGQGLEFLIYFQGNSAPDKSGLPSDRFSAERTGGSVSTLTIQRTQQEDSAVYLCASSLVPSRYGYTFGSGTRLTVV.

This rearrangement joins TRBV19 to TRBJ2-1; no reliable D call. V was pared by 3 bases and J by 5 bases, with 14 bases between. Germline V gene data show CDR1 as LNHDA and CDR2 as SQIVND (reference sequence). This CDR3 has 15 amino acids. DNA of the CDR3: TGTGCCAGTAGTATGAGTCAACTATCCCACAATGAGCAGTTCTTC. Amino acids: CASSMSQLSHNEQFF.

The chain uses TRBV7-6 and TRBJ2-1, with D uncertain. Germline V gene sequence: CDR1 SGHVS, CDR2 FNYEAQ. With 0 bases removed from V and 5 bases from J, the gap between germline ends came to 5 bases. The CDR3 length is 13 residues. This CDR3 is CASSLAYNNEQFF. In DNA form, the CDR3 reads TGTGCCAGCAGCTTAGCGTATAACAATGAGCAGTTCTTC.

The chain couples TRBV5-4 to TRBJ2-2; 9 positions match TRBD2. Trimming at V came to 7 bases and at J to 0 bases, leaving 4 bases not matched to a gene. This CDR3 is 15 amino acids long. Per germline, CDR1 SGHNT and CDR2 YYREEE (reference sequence). CDR3 sequence reads: CASALAGANTGELFF. The CDR3 DNA reads TGTGCCAGCGCCTTAGCGGGGGCGAACACCGGGGAGCTGTTTTTT.

V is TRBV7-2 and J is TRBJ1-3, with unresolved D. The germline gives CDR1 SGHTA, CDR2 FQGNSA. This CDR3 spans 15 amino acids. Trimming shortened V by 3 bases and J by 0 bases, and 9 bases separated the two germline ends. The CDR3: CASSLVGPSGNTIYF. Written as DNA, the CDR3 is TGTGCCAGCAGCTTGGTGGGCCCCTCTGGAAACACCATATATTTT.

This clone was observed once. The gene calls are TRBV7-2 and TRBJ1-1; D is possibly TRBD1 (6 bases). This CDR3 comprises 14 residues. Germline V CDR1 and CDR2: SGHTA, FQGNSA. The germline V and J ends were trimmed by 5 bases and 1 base, with 11 bases remaining between them. The CDR3 reads CASSPGTPNTEAFF. The CDR3 region has the DNA TGTGCCAGCAGCCCCGGGACACCGAACACTGAAGCTTTCTTT.

The V and J genes are TRBV11-2 and TRBJ1-4; 7 nucleotides match TRBD1. Germline lookup yields CDR1 SGHAT and CDR2 FQNNGV. V lost 4 bases to trimming and J lost 8 bases; unmatched junction nucleotides: 10. This CDR3 region has 15 residues. In DNA form, the CDR3 reads TGTGCCAGCAGCTCAGGACAGGTCGAAGGGGAAAAACTGTTTTTT. Translated, it gives CASSSGQVEGEKLFF.

DNA for the CDR3: TGTGCCAGCAGTCCCCCTCGGGGGGTGCTTTCCTACGAGCAGTACTTC. Its translation is CASSPPRGVLSYEQYF. The rearrangement links TRBV27 to TRBJ2-7, with 7 bases identical to TRBD2. Germline V gives CDR1 MNHEY, CDR2 SMNVEV (reference sequence). There are 16 residues in the CDR3. V shed 5 bases and J 1 base; nucleotides not matched to a gene: 11.

V usage is TRBV28 and J usage is TRBJ1-6; TRBD1 matches at 10 bases. J was trimmed by 9 bases and V by 6 bases; bases with no gene match: 5. CDR1 MDHEN and CDR2 SYDVKM come from the germline V gene. The length of the CDR3 is 14 residues. This chain's CDR3 is CASRGQGNPSPLHF. DNA of the CDR3: TGTGCCAGCAGGGGACAGGGGAACCCTTCACCCCTCCACTTT.

J is TRBJ1-1 and V is TRBV5-4; tentatively, D is TRBD1 (6 bases). The CDR3 extends over 14 amino acids. Germline assignment: CDR1 SGHNT and CDR2 YYREEE (reference sequence). V was shortened by 2 bases and J by 1 base, with 9 bases between the two germline ends. The CDR3 reads CASSFGQRNTEAFF. CDR3 nucleotides: TGTGCCAGCAGCTTCGGACAGAGGAACACTGAAGCTTTCTTT.